This entry lists 23 T cell receptor beta chains sequenced from one sample in a study of T cell responses to AZD1222 COVID-19 vaccine. Profiling relied on immunoSEQ multiplex PCR, and the TCRdb table lists in-frame clones only, not all of them. The sample yields around 72,000 clones, approximately 80% seen once. The starting material was peripheral blood, obtained on day 0 of AZD1222 vaccination. These receptors were taken from an adult in good health.

The chain couples TRBV7-2 to TRBJ1-6, with a tentative D call TRBD1 (5 bases). Per the germline V gene, CDR1 is SGHTA and CDR2 is FQGNSA. V lost 5 bases and J lost 8, with 10 bases in between. The CDR3 extends over 13 amino acids. CDR3 amino acids: CASSVDRDSPLHF. CDR3 in DNA: TGTGCCAGCAGCGTCGACAGAGATTCACCCCTCCACTTT.

The rearrangement joins TRBV7-6 to TRBJ2-7; a weak D match, TRBD1 (6 bases). The CDR3 loop spans 14 amino acids. V was cut by 4 bases and J by 3 bases, with 13 bases left in between. Germline V gives CDR1 SGHVS, CDR2 FNYEAQ. Written as DNA, the CDR3 is TGTGCCAGCAGCTCAACAGGGACCATCTACGAGCAGTACTTC. Its protein is CASSSTGTIYEQYF.

This rearrangement joins TRBV29-1 to TRBJ2-3, with 7 bases that match TRBD1. CDR1 is SQVTM, CDR2 ANQGSEA, per germline. The trim removed 7 bases at V and 5 bases at J, leaving 6 bases unmatched. The CDR3 runs to 12 residues. The CDR3 coding sequence is TGCAGCGGAACAGGGGCGGGAGATACGCAGTATTTT. Translating gives CSGTGAGDTQYF.

The chain combines TRBV5-1 with TRBJ1-4; the D gene is possibly TRBD1 (5 bases). CDR1 is SGHRS and CDR2 is YFSETQ in the germline V gene. Trimming shortened V by 2 bases and J by 4 bases, and 6 bases separated the two germline ends. This CDR3 has 13 amino acids. DNA of the CDR3: TGCGCCAGCAGCTTTGGGGGTAATGAAAAACTGTTTTTT. This translates into CASSFGGNEKLFF.

The chain's CDR3 is CASMGASRGTTIYF. CDR3 sequence (DNA): TGTGCCAGTATGGGTGCGTCGAGAGGGACCACCATATATTTT. This chain links TRBV19 with TRBJ1-3, with a weak D call TRBD1 (5 bases). Germline V gives CDR1 LNHDA, CDR2 SQIVND (reference sequence). The germline V and J ends were trimmed by 7 bases and 9 bases, with 19 bases remaining between them. The CDR3 sequence is 14 residues long.

V usage is TRBV5-1 and J usage is TRBJ1-4; 7 bases fit TRBD1. The CDR3 totals 16 residues. CDR1 is SGHRS and CDR2 is YFSETQ in the germline V gene. V was clipped by 2 bases and J by 0 bases; unmatched bases: 4. In DNA, the CDR3 is TGCGCCAGCAGCTTCTCAGGGGGTGCAACTAATGAAAAACTGTTTTTT. Translated: CASSFSGGATNEKLFF. Filled out from reference TRBV5-1 and TRBJ1-4, the complete variable domain reads KAGVTQTPRYLIKTRGQQVTLSCSPISGHRSVSWYQQTPGQGLQFLFEYFSETQRNKGNFPGRFSGRQFSNSRSEMNVSTLELGDSALYLCASSFSGGATNEKLFFGSGTQLSVL.

This clone occurred a few times. The V and J genes are TRBV5-4 and TRBJ2-2; TRBD2 is a possible D gene (6 bases). V dropped 0 bases and J dropped 7 bases, with 13 bases sitting between them. The CDR3 has 15 residues. Germline CDR1 is SGHNT and CDR2 is YYREEE (reference sequence). CDR3 bases: TGTGCCAGCAGCTTGGCGGAGGGGCGGATCGGGGAGCTGTTTTTT. Residues: CASSLAEGRIGELFF.

The chain joins TRBV6-1 to TRBJ2-3; 7 bases match TRBD2. V trimming: 1 base; J trimming: 3 bases; junction bases outside the gene matches: 1. Per germline, CDR1 MNHNS and CDR2 SASEGT. The CDR3 totals 14 residues. In DNA form, the CDR3 reads TGTGCCAGCAGTGAAGGGGGGGGGACAGATACGCAGTATTTT. This encodes CASSEGGGTDTQYF.

The chain is built from TRBV2 and TRBJ2-7, with 8 positions matching TRBD1. The V gene's germline CDR1 is SNHLY and CDR2 FYNNEI. The CDR3 runs to 16 residues. V lost 6 bases, J lost 7 bases, and 17 bases stayed unmatched. In DNA, the CDR3 is TGTGCCAGCAGATCAGGAGACAGGGGAGTACTTTGGGAGCAGTACTTC. Its protein product is CASRSGDRGVLWEQYF.

Only a few counts were recorded for this clone. V and J are TRBV7-2 and TRBJ2-3, with D possibly matching TRBD1 (5 bases). V dropped 1 base and J dropped 1 base, with 9 bases sitting between them. Germline loops: CDR1 SGHTA, CDR2 FQGNSA. The CDR3 runs 15 residues. CDR3 region: CASSLEGRGTDTQYF. The CDR3 DNA sequence: TGTGCCAGCAGCTTAGAGGGCAGGGGCACAGATACGCAGTATTTT. Combining the CDR3 with reference TRBV7-2 and TRBJ2-3 gives the whole variable domain GAGVSQSPSNKVTEKGKDVELRCDPISGHTALYWYRQSLGQGLEFLIYFQGNSAPDKSGLPSDRFSAERTGGSVSTLTIQRTQQEDSAVYLCASSLEGRGTDTQYFGPGTRLTVL.

This clone was picked up one time. The CDR3 region is CASRLRDRGCPNEKLFF. The CDR3 bases are TGTGCAAGTCGCCTACGGGACAGGGGGTGTCCTAATGAAAAACTGTTTTTT. V is TRBV12-2 and J is TRBJ1-4; TRBD1, the table's D call, lacks a check against the DNA. TRBV12-2 counts as a pseudogene. This CDR3 comprises 17 residues.

The table lists this clone with a count of one. The chain recombines TRBV5-1 with TRBJ1-2; D is unresolved. V shed 3 bases and J shed 5 bases, with 11 bases lying between them. From germline, CDR1 is SGHRS and CDR2 YFSETQ. The CDR3 loop spans 13 amino acids. CDR3 DNA: TGCGCCAGCAGCTCCCTGGACGGATATGGCTACACCTTC. It specifies CASSSLDGYGYTF.

The rearrangement joins TRBV19 to TRBJ2-7; D uncertain. This CDR3 spans 15 amino acids. V lost 3 bases and J 0 bases, leaving 12 bases between the germline ends. Germline lookup yields CDR1 LNHDA and CDR2 SQIVND (reference sequence). In nucleotides, the CDR3 is TGTGCCAGTAGTATTGCTAATCCGAGCTCCTACGAGCAGTACTTC. It yields the protein CASSIANPSSYEQYF.

The chain is built from TRBV7-3 and TRBJ1-6, with a weak D call TRBD1 (5 bases). The ends were cut back, 1 base at V and 9 bases at J, with 10 bases in the middle. This CDR3 region has 14 residues. The germline V gene has CDR1 SGHTA and CDR2 FQGTGA. Here the CDR3 reads CASSLIGGSSPLHF. CDR3 coding DNA: TGTGCCAGCAGCTTAATCGGGGGGAGTTCACCCCTCCACTTT.

The J gene is TRBJ1-3, the V gene TRBV2, with D hard to call. CDR1 and CDR2 (germline): SNHLY, FYNNEI. Trimming stripped 6 bases from V and 0 bases from J, with 9 bases between. The CDR3 contains 14 residues. The CDR3 DNA sequence: TGTGCCAGCAGAGAGACACCCTCTGGAAACACCATATATTTT. Its translation: CASRETPSGNTIYF.

This clone came up once. The chain links TRBV5-1 to TRBJ2-1, with D unresolved. Germline values: CDR1 SGHRS, CDR2 YFSETQ. V was trimmed by 0 bases and J by 4 bases, leaving 8 bases between them. This CDR3 region has 14 residues. CDR3 DNA sequence: TGCGCCAGCAGCTTGGCCAGTGGGTACAATGAGCAGTTCTTC. Encoded protein: CASSLASGYNEQFF. Together with reference TRBV5-1 and TRBJ2-1, the CDR3 gives the full variable domain: KAGVTQTPRYLIKTRGQQVTLSCSPISGHRSVSWYQQTPGQGLQFLFEYFSETQRNKGNFPGRFSGRQFSNSRSEMNVSTLELGDSALYLCASSLASGYNEQFFGPGTRLTVL.

The V gene is TRBV6-2 or TRBV6-3, the J gene TRBJ1-6, with a weak D call TRBD1 (6 bases). Between the trimmed V and J ends, which lost 5 bases and 10 bases, there was a span of 12 bases. This CDR3 comprises 13 residues. Germline CDR1 reads MNHEY; CDR2 reads SVGEGT. CDR3 DNA sequence: TGTGCCAGCAGTCGGGGGGGGCGATCACCCCTCCACTTT. Encoded protein: CASSRGGRSPLHF.

The CDR3 region is CASTPGSSTEAFF. In nucleotides, the CDR3 is TGTGCCAGCACCCCTGGCAGTTCCACTGAAGCTTTCTTT. The gene calls are TRBV7-9 and TRBJ1-1; D is undetermined. Germline V CDR1 and CDR2: SEHNR, FQNEAQ (reference sequence). V was clipped by 7 bases and J by 4 bases, with 13 bases between them. The CDR3 has 13 amino acids.

The V and J genes are TRBV7-8 and TRBJ2-6, with D perhaps TRBD1 (6 bases). Germline CDR1 is SGHVS and CDR2 is FQNEAQ. The CDR3 has 15 amino acids. The V end lost 5 bases, the J end lost 4 bases, and 12 bases lay between the germline ends. This CDR3 is CASSEQGFGANVLTF. DNA of the CDR3: TGTGCCAGCAGCGAACAGGGTTTCGGGGCCAACGTCCTGACTTTC.

The chain recombines TRBV10-3 with TRBJ2-1; D is unclear. The CDR3 totals 13 residues. The ends were cut back, 4 bases at V and 5 bases at J, with 9 bases in the middle. Germline-derived CDR1 and CDR2 are ENHRY and SYGVKD. DNA for the CDR3: TGTGCCATCAGTGTCAGGTTTGACAATGAGCAGTTCTTC. It codes for CAISVRFDNEQFF.

The genes are TRBV6-6 and TRBJ1-2; 10 bases match TRBD1. The CDR3 spans 15 residues. Unmatched junction bases numbered 2, after V lost 0 bases and J lost 4 bases. CDR1 MNHNY and CDR2 SVGAGI come from the germline V gene (reference sequence). The CDR3 DNA follows: TGTGCCAGCAGTTACTCAGGACAGGGGGGCTATGGCTACACCTTC. Translating it yields CASSYSGQGGYGYTF.

The rearrangement joins TRBV7-2 to TRBJ1-4; D remains ambiguous. The germline gives CDR1 SGHTA, CDR2 FQGNSA. CDR3 length: 15 residues. V was shortened by 3 bases and J by 8 bases, with 16 bases between the two germline ends. This CDR3 is CASSFSTEVGEKLFF. The CDR3, as DNA: TGTGCCAGCAGCTTTTCGACGGAGGTGGGGGAAAAACTGTTTTTT.

The V and J genes are TRBV28 and TRBJ2-7; 9 positions agree with TRBD2. The CDR3 length is 15 residues. V lost 4 bases and J lost 3; bases outside the gene matches: 7. Germline V lookup: CDR1 MDHEN, CDR2 SYDVKM. The CDR3 sequence is CASSSSLAGLYEQYF. Here the CDR3 DNA reads TGTGCCAGCAGTTCTTCACTAGCGGGCCTCTACGAGCAGTACTTC.